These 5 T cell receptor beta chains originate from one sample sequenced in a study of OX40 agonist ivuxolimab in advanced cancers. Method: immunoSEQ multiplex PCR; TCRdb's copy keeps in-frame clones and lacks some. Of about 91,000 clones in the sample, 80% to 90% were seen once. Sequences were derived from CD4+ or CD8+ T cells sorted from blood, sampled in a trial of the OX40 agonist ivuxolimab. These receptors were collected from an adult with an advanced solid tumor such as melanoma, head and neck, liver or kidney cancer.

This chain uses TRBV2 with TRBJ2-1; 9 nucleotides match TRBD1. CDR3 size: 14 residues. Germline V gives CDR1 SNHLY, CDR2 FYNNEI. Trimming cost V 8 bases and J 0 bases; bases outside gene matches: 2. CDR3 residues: CASRDRVSYNEQFF. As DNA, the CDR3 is TGTGCCAGCCGGGACAGGGTCTCCTACAATGAGCAGTTCTTC.

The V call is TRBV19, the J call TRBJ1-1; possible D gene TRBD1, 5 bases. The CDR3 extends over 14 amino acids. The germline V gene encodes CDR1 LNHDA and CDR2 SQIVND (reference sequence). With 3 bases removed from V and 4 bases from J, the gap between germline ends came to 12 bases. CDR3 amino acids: CASSMSRDGTEAFF. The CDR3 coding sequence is TGTGCCAGTAGTATGTCCAGGGATGGCACTGAAGCTTTCTTT.

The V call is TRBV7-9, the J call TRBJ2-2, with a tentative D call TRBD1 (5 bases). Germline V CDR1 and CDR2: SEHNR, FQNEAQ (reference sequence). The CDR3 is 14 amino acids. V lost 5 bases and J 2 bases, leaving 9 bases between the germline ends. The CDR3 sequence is CASSHDSNTGELFF. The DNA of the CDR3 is TGTGCCAGCAGCCACGACAGCAACACCGGGGAGCTGTTTTTT.

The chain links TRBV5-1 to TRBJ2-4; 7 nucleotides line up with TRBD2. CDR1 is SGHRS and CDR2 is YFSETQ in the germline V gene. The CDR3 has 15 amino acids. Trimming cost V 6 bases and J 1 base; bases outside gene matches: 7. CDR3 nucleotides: TGCGCCAGCACCACCACCGGGGGGGCCAAAAACATTCAGTACTTC. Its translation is CASTTTGGAKNIQYF. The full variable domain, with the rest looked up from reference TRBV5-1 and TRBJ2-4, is KAGVTQTPRYLIKTRGQQVTLSCSPISGHRSVSWYQQTPGQGLQFLFEYFSETQRNKGNFPGRFSGRQFSNSRSEMNVSTLELGDSALYLCASTTTGGAKNIQYFGAGTRLSVL.

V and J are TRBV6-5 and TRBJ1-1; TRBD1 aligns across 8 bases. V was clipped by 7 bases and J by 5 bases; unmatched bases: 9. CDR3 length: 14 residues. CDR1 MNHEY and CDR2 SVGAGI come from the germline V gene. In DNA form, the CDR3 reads TGTGCCAGCACAACGCAGGGGGCGGGAACTGAAGCTTTCTTT. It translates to CASTTQGAGTEAFF.